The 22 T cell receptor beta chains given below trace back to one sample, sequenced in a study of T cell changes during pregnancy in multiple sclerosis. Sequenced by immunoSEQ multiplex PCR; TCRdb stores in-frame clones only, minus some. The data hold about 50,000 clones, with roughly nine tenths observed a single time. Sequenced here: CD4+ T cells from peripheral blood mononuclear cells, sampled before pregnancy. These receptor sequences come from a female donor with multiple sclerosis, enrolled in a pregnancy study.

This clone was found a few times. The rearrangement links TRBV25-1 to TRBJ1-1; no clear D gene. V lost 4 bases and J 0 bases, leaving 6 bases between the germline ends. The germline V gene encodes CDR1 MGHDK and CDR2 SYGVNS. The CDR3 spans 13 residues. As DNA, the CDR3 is TGTGCCAGCAGTGCGTTAATGAACACTGAAGCTTTCTTT. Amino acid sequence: CASSALMNTEAFF.

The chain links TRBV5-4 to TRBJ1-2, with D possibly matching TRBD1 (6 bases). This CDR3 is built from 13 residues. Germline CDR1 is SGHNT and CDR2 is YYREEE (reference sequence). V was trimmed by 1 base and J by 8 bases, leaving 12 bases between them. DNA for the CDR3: TGTGCCAGCAGCTTGAGCGCAGGGGAGGGCTACACCTTC. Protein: CASSLSAGEGYTF.

The CDR3 region is CASSLGGVLAKNIQYF. DNA for the CDR3: TGCGCCAGCAGCTTGGGGGGGGTACTAGCCAAAAACATTCAGTACTTC. This chain joins TRBV5-1 and TRBJ2-4, with a possible D match to TRBD2 (6 bases). Deletions cut 0 bases from V and 0 bases from J, with 10 bases between. The V gene's germline CDR1 is SGHRS and CDR2 YFSETQ. The CDR3 sequence is 16 residues long.

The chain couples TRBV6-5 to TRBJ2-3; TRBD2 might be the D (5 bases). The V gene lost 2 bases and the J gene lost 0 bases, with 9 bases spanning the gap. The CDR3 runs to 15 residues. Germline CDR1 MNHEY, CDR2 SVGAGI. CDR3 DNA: TGTGCCAGCAGTTACAGCGGCACGAGCACAGATACGCAGTATTTT. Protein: CASSYSGTSTDTQYF.

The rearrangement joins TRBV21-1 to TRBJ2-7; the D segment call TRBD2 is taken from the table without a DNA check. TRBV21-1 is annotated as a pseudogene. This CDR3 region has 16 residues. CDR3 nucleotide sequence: TGTGCCAGCAGGACTCACACCGGCCCGGAATTCTACGAGCAGTACTTC. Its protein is CASRTHTGPEFYEQYF.

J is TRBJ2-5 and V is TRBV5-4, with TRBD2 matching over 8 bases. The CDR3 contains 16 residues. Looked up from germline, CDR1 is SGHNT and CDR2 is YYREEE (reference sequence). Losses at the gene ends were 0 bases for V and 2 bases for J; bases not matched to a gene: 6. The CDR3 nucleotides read TGTGCCAGCAGCTTGGGGGGGGCTAGCGGGCAAGAGACCCAGTACTTC. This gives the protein CASSLGGASGQETQYF.

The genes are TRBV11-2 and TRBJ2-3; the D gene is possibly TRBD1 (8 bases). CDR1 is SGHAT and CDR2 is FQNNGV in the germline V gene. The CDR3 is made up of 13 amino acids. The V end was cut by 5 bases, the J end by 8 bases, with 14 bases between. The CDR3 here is CASSRNRGGTQYF. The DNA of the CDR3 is TGTGCCAGCAGCCGAAACAGGGGGGGTACGCAGTATTTT.

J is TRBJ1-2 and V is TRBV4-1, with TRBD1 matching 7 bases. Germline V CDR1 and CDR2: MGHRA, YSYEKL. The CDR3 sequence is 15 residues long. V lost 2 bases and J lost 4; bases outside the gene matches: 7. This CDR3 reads CASSQLKQGSYGYTF. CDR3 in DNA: TGCGCCAGCAGCCAATTAAAACAGGGGAGCTATGGCTACACCTTC.

For the CDR3, the DNA is TGTGCCAGCAGCTTAATACGGGACAGGGCCTACGAGCAGTACTTC. Its translation is CASSLIRDRAYEQYF. This chain connects TRBV11-2 to TRBJ2-7; 9 bases are shared with TRBD1. This CDR3 is 15 amino acids long. The germline V gene has CDR1 SGHAT and CDR2 FQNNGV. J was trimmed by 2 bases and V by 2 bases; bases with no gene match: 4.

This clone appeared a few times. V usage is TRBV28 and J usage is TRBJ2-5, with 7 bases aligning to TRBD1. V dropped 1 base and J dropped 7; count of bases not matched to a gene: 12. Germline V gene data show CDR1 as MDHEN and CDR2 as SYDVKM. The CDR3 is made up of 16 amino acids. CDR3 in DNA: TGTGCCAGCAGTTTATTCCCAACAGGGGTATCGGGGACCCAGTACTTC. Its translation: CASSLFPTGVSGTQYF.

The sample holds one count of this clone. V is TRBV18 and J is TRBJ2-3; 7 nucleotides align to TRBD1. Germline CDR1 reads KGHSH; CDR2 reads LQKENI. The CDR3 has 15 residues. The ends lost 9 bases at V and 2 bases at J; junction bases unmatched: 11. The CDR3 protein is CASCRQGYSTDTQYF. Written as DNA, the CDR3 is TGTGCCAGTTGTCGACAGGGCTACTCCACAGATACGCAGTATTTT.

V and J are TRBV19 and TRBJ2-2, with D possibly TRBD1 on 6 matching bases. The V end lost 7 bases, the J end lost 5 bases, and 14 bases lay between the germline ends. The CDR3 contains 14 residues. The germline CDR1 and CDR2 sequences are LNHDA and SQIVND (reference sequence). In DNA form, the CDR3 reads TGTGCCAGTAAACAGGGAAGGGGGACCGGGGAGCTGTTTTTT. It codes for CASKQGRGTGELFF.

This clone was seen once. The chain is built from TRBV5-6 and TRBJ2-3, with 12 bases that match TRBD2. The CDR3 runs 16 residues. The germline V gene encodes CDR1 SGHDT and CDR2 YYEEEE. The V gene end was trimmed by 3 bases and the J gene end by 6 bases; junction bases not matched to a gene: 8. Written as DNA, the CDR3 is TGTGCCAGCAGCTCGCTGACTAGCGGGAGAGTCGATACGCAGTATTTT. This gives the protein CASSSLTSGRVDTQYF.

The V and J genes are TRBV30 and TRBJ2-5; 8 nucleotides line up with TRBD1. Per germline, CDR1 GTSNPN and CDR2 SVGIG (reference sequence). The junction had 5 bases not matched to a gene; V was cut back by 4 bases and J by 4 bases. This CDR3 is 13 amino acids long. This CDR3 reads CAWNGQGGETQYF. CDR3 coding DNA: TGTGCCTGGAACGGACAGGGCGGAGAGACCCAGTACTTC.

For the CDR3, the DNA is TGTGCCAGCAGCTTTCAGGGGGTGGGTGGCTACACCTTC. It codes for CASSFQGVGGYTF. The chain links TRBV5-4 to TRBJ1-2, with 7 positions matching TRBD1. Germline V lookup: CDR1 SGHNT, CDR2 YYREEE (reference sequence). Losses at the gene ends were 2 bases for V and 7 bases for J; bases not matched to a gene: 5. The CDR3 runs 13 residues.

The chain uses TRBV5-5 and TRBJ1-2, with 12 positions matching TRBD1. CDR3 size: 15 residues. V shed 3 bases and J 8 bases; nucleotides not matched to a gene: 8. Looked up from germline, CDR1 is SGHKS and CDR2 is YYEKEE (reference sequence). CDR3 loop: CASSYSGTGGGGYTF. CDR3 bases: TGTGCCAGCAGCTACTCCGGGACAGGGGGCGGAGGCTACACCTTC.

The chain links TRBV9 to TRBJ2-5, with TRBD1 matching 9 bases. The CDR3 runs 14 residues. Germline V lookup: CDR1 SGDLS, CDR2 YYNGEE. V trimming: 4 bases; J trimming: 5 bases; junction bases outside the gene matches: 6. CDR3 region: CASSTGTGWETQYF. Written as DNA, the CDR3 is TGTGCCAGCAGCACCGGGACAGGGTGGGAGACCCAGTACTTC.

CDR3 region: CASSVAGATTDTQYF. DNA for the CDR3: TGTGCCAGCAGTGTAGCGGGGGCGACGACAGATACGCAGTATTTT. The V gene is TRBV28, the J gene TRBJ2-3, with 9 positions matching TRBD2. This CDR3 has 15 residues. CDR1 is MDHEN and CDR2 is SYDVKM in the germline V gene. J lost 3 bases, V lost 5 bases, and 6 bases had no gene match. The variable domain in full, completed from reference TRBV28 and TRBJ2-3, reads DVKVTQSSRYLVKRTGEKVFLECVQDMDHENMFWYRQDPGLGLRLIYFSYDVKMKEKGDIPEGYSVSREKKERFSLILESASTNQTSMYLCASSVAGATTDTQYFGPGTRLTVL.

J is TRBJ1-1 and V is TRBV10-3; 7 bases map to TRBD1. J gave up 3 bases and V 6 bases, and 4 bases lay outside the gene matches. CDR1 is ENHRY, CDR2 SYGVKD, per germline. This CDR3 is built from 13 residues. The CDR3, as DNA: TGTGCCATCAGGAACAGGGGTGACACTGAAGCTTTCTTT. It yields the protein CAIRNRGDTEAFF.

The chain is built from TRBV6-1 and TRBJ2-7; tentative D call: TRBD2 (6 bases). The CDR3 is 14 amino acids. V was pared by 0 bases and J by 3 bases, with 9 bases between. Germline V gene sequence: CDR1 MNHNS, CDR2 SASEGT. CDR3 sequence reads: CASSEAAGYYEQYF. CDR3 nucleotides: TGTGCCAGCAGTGAAGCGGCGGGATACTACGAGCAGTACTTC.

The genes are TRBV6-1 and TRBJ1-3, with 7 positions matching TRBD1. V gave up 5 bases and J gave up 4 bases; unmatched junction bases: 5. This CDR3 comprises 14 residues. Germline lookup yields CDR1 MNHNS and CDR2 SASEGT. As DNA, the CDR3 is TGTGCCAGCAGTACAGGGACAGCCGGAAACACCATATATTTT. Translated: CASSTGTAGNTIYF.

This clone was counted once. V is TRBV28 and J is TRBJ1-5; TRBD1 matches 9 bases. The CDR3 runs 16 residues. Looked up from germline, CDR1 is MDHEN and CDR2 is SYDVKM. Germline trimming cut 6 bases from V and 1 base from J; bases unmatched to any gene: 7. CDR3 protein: CASRGRQGVSNQPQHF. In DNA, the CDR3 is TGTGCCAGCAGAGGTCGACAGGGGGTAAGCAATCAGCCCCAGCATTTT.